This T cell receptor (beta chain) emerged from a study of shared clonotypes between healthy human individuals. The CDR3 spans 14 residues. Germline assignment: CDR1 MNHNY and CDR2 SVGAGI (reference sequence). V was clipped by 4 bases and J by 2 bases, with 11 bases between them. Measured with immunoSEQ multiplex PCR; TCRdb has only the in-frame clones, and not every one. The sample records roughly 2.4 million clones, 95% being singletons. Division of CD4+ cells produced a CD45RA+ naive subset and a CD45RA-negative memory subset. This receptor was taken from a man in his late teens or twenties in good health. The rearrangement uses TRBV6-6 and TRBJ1-2; no firm D call. Sequenced input: naive CD4+ T cells sorted from blood. The sample's subset: CD45RA+ positively selected. Written as DNA, the CDR3 is TGTGCCAGCAGTTCGACCCTTGGGAACTATGGCTACACCTTC. Protein: CASSSTLGNYGYTF.